These T cell receptor beta chains were read from a single sample in a study of blood T cell repertoires in COVID-19. Assay used: immunoSEQ multiplex PCR; TCRdb lists only in-frame clones, some missing. Here the sample spans approximately 140,000 clones, 75% to 90% being singletons. Sequenced material: peripheral blood. These receptors all stem from a woman aged 55-75 years with active or convalescent COVID-19. The conserved cysteine and the conserved F or W are not part of the CDR3 here. The order of the fields is D gene, V gene, CDR3 protein. The D gene is left open where the match is weak.

NA TRBV19 ASSIRRDGSEKLF
TRBD2 TRBV7-8 ASLTSAGGPGELF
NA TRBV6-5 ASRGGGNTIY
TRBD1 TRBV19 ASSRQGGRLGTEAF
TRBD1 TRBV13 ASSQGTVDEQY
TRBD2 TRBV6-2/TRBV6-3 ASSYDGGARETQY
NA TRBV30 AWSVSGIEQY
NA TRBV29-1 SVDSGQGPPYEQY
NA TRBV7-8 ASSLEDGANTGELF
NA TRBV3-1/TRBV3-2 ASSQDRQGTSPLH
NA TRBV5-4 ASSFFGSTDTQY
NA TRBV30 AWSVGAFENIQY
NA TRBV5-4 ASSFGGRRRYNSPLH
TRBD1 TRBV7-7 ASSAGTGRTNEQF
TRBD2 TRBV2 ASSSGGAIAKNIQY
NA TRBV2 ASSELGALVETQY
NA TRBV7-2 ASSTTGVKTEAF
NA TRBV7-8 ASSLEGGGSTDTQY
NA TRBV5-1 ASSVGQPNTGELF
NA TRBV5-4 ASSLTGIDTEAF
NA TRBV11-3 ASSLDTGSGNTIY
NA TRBV15 ATSRDGGGYT
TRBD2 TRBV5-4 ASSSTSGGADTQY
TRBD1 TRBV4-1 ASSQGQGLDYGYT
NA TRBV5-5 ASRQTATNEKLF
NA TRBV6-6 ASSWDTVGETQY
NA TRBV6-1 ASSDQTLTGYT